The entry below gives a single TCR beta chain sequence along with its context. The antigen is not known. Trimming cost V 4 bases and J 8 bases, with 13 bases left between them. The CDR3 length is 13 residues. Germline assignment: CDR1 SGHRS and CDR2 YFSETQ. These data originate in a study of T cell responses to AZD1222 COVID-19 vaccine. Study details: Both about-4-week and about-12-week second-dose recipients were combined.

Only in-frame clones appear in the TCRdb table, and some are missing; sequencing was by immunoSEQ multiplex PCR. The sample comprises 100,000 to 150,000 clones, about 90% of which are singletons, and 1.1% rests with the top ten. Overall study findings and caveats: Vaccine-related CD4 TCRs covered spike, predominating at 160-218 and 743-854. Spike-specific TCR repertoires showed rising breadth and depth after two AZD1222 doses. Repertoires were obtained only post-peak T cell response.

This sequence was found in an adult in good health. The sample in question was peripheral blood, obtained on day 0 of AZD1222 vaccination. The chain joins TRBV5-1 to TRBJ2-1; no clear D gene. The CDR3 sequence is CASSPAVWDEQFF. In DNA, the CDR3 is TGCGCCAGCAGCCCGGCCGTCTGGGATGAGCAGTTCTTC.